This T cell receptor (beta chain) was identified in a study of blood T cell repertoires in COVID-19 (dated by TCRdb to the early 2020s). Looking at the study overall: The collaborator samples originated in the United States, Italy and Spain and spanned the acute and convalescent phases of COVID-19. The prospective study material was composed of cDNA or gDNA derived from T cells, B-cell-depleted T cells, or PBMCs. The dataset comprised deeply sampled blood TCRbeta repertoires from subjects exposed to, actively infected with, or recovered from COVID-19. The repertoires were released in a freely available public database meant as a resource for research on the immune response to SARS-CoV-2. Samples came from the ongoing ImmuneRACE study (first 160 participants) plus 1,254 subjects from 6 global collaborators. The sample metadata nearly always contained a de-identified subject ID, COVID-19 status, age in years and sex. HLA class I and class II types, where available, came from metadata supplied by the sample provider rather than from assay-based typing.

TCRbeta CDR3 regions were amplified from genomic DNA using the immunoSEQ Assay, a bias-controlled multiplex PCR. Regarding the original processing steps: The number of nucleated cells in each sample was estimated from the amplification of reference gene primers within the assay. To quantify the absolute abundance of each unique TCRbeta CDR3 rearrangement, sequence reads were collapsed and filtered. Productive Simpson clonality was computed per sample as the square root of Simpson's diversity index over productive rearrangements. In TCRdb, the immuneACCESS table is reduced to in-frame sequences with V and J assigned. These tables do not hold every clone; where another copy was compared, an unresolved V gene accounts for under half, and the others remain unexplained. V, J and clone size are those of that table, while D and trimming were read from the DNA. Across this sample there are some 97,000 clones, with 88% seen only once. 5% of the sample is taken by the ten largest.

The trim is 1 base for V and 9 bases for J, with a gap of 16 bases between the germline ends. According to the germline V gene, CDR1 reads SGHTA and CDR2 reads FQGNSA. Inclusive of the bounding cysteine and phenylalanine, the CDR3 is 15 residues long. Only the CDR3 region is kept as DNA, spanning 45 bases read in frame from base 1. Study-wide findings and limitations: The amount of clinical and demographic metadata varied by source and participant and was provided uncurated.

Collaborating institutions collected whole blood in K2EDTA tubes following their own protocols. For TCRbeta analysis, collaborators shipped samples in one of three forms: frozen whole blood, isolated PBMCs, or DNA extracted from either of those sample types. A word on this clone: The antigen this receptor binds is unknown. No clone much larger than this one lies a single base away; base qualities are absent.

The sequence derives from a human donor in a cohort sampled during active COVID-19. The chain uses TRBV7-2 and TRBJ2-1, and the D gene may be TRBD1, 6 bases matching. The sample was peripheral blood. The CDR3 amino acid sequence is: CASSLGQVGGGEQFF. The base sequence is TGTGCCAGCAGCTTAGGACAGGTTGGTGGCGGTGAGCAGTTCTTC. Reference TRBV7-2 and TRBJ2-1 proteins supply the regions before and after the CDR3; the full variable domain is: GAGVSQSPSNKVTEKGKDVELRCDPISGHTALYWYRQSLGQGLEFLIYFQGNSAPDKSGLPSDRFSAERTGGSVSTLTIQRTQQEDSAVYLCASSLGQVGGGEQFFGPGTRLTVL.